These 27 T cell receptor beta chains came from one sample sequenced in a study of CXCR3-negative and CXCR3-positive naive CD8 T cells. Preparation of TRB cDNA libraries relied on 5' RACE carrying UMI labels. From its re-call of the 5' RACE reads, TCRdb lists each CDR3 protein once, without DNA. This sample's table reports over 100,000 distinct CDR3 sequences. The source material was naive CXCR3- CD8+ T cells from blood. Subset denoted: CD45RO-CCR7+CD27+CD95- naive CD8+ T cells lacking CXCR3 (TNR3-). These receptors were obtained from a human donor in good health. Some clones in this sample may be carry-over from other donors' samples.

V and J are TRBV27 and TRBJ2-5. Germline V CDR1 and CDR2: MNHEY, SMNVEV (reference sequence). The CDR3 spans 13 residues. The CDR3 loop reads CASQDGIQETQYF.

The chain's CDR3 is CASSFTGDNYNEQFF. The chain joins TRBV7-2 to TRBJ2-1; with no DNA, the TCRdb D assignment of TRBD1 cannot be verified. The CDR3 is made up of 15 amino acids. CDR1 SGHTA and CDR2 FQGNSA come from the germline V gene.

The chain employs TRBV7-8 and TRBJ2-5; TCRdb indicates TRBD2, and absent DNA this call remains unverified. Germline V lookup: CDR1 SGHVS, CDR2 FQNEAQ. This CDR3 has 14 residues. CDR3 amino acids: CASSLEGRPETQYF.

V usage is TRBV27 and J usage is TRBJ2-1; TCRdb names TRBD2, which stays unverified in the absence of DNA. The germline CDR1 and CDR2 sequences are MNHEY and SMNVEV (reference sequence). The CDR3 runs to 17 residues. CDR3 in amino acids: CASSFPSGSQRIHEQFF.

The chain recombines TRBV28 with TRBJ2-5; TCRdb's D call of TRBD1 is untestable without DNA. The germline CDR1 and CDR2 sequences are MDHEN and SYDVKM. This CDR3 has 17 amino acids. This CDR3 is CASSFEANRSTQETQYF.

This chain connects TRBV7-2 to TRBJ2-7; TCRdb's D gene call, TRBD1, goes unchecked for lack of DNA. The CDR3 has 14 residues. Looked up from germline, CDR1 is SGHTA and CDR2 is FQGNSA. The CDR3 loop is CASSRTGETYEQYF.

The J gene is TRBJ2-1, the V gene TRBV11-3; TCRdb reports TRBD1, a call that lacks DNA to check it against. This CDR3 contains 14 residues. Germline CDR1 is SGHNT and CDR2 is YENEEA. The CDR3 sequence: CASSLRGAYNEQFF.

The J gene is TRBJ2-1, the V gene TRBV7-9; TCRdb's D call, TRBD1, is unchecked because there is no DNA. The CDR3 is 16 amino acids. The germline gives CDR1 SEHNR, CDR2 FQNEAQ (reference sequence). CDR3: CASSFLFAGGDNEQFF.

This chain uses TRBV15 with TRBJ2-1; TCRdb's D call of TRBD1 is untestable without DNA. Germline assignment: CDR1 LNHNV and CDR2 YYDKDF (reference sequence). There are 13 residues in the CDR3. This CDR3 reads CATSRERGTPRFF.

The CDR3 region is CSVVSGGPSGAFF. The gene calls are TRBV29-1 and TRBJ1-1; lacking DNA, the TRBD1 call made by TCRdb goes unchecked. This CDR3 has 13 amino acids. The germline CDR1 and CDR2 sequences are SQVTM and ANQGSEA. Looking up the rest from reference TRBV29-1 and TRBJ1-1 gives the full variable domain: SAVISQKPSRDICQRGTSLTIQCQVDSQVTMMFWYRQQPGQSLTLIATANQGSEATYESGFVIDKFPISRPNLTFSTLTVSNMSPEDSSIYLCSVVSGGPSGAFFGQGTRLTVV.

The chain employs TRBV12-3 or TRBV12-4 and TRBJ2-1; TCRdb's D call of TRBD2 is untestable without DNA. CDR3 size: 15 residues. The CDR3 sequence: CASSEAGVSAPEQFF.

The rearrangement joins TRBV20-1 to TRBJ2-1; without DNA, the TCRdb call of TRBD2 cannot be checked. CDR3 length: 16 residues. Germline V gene sequence: CDR1 DFQATT, CDR2 SNEGSKA (reference sequence). The CDR3 region is CSARVWAGMTYNEQFF.

The rearrangement joins TRBV5-1 to TRBJ2-7; TCRdb outputs TRBD1, but without DNA this stays unchecked. The CDR3 sequence is 15 residues long. Germline V gives CDR1 SGHRS, CDR2 YFSETQ. CDR3 in amino acids: CASNFAGPGDYEQYF.

The chain joins TRBV6-2 or TRBV6-3 to TRBJ2-1; no DNA is available, so the TRBD1 call from TCRdb remains unchecked. The CDR3 has 14 residues. Germline V gene sequence: CDR1 MNHEY, CDR2 SVGEGT. CDR3 loop: CASGVEGTVNEQFF.

This CDR3 is CASSSRDAPGETQYF. The V call is TRBV3-2, the J call TRBJ2-5; the TCRdb call, TRBD1, lacks DNA for checking. TRBV3-2 is shown as a pseudogene. CDR3 size: 15 residues.

The chain employs TRBV7-9 and TRBJ2-3. The V gene's germline CDR1 is SEHNR and CDR2 FQNEAQ (reference sequence). The CDR3 spans 14 residues. This CDR3 reads CASSFQIATDTQYF.

The CDR3 spells CASSVAGATSGNTIYF. The rearrangement links TRBV9 to TRBJ1-3; TCRdb outputs TRBD1, but without DNA this stays unchecked. Germline V lookup: CDR1 SGDLS, CDR2 YYNGEE. CDR3 length equals 16 residues.

The V gene is TRBV5-6, the J gene TRBJ2-1; TCRdb's D call, TRBD1, is unchecked because there is no DNA. The CDR3 is 16 residues long. The germline V gene has CDR1 SGHDT and CDR2 YYEEEE. CDR3 sequence reads: CASSLHGAATYNEQFF.

The CDR3 sequence is CASSLQGQNTGELFF. This chain uses TRBV7-9 with TRBJ2-2; the D gene TCRdb calls, TRBD1, cannot be checked with no DNA. Germline lookup yields CDR1 SEHNR and CDR2 FQNEAQ (reference sequence). The CDR3 runs 15 residues.

The genes are TRBV11-3 and TRBJ2-1; TCRdb's D gene call, TRBD2, goes unchecked for lack of DNA. Germline V gene sequence: CDR1 SGHNT, CDR2 YENEEA. The CDR3 extends over 16 amino acids. CDR3 residues: CASSLDPQRGNNEQFF.

The chain employs TRBV7-9 and TRBJ2-7; TCRdb indicates TRBD1, and absent DNA this call remains unverified. Looked up from germline, CDR1 is SEHNR and CDR2 is FQNEAQ (reference sequence). The CDR3 consists of 13 residues. The CDR3 spells CASSLGTGGEQYF. The full variable domain, completed using reference TRBV7-9 and TRBJ2-7, is DTGVSQNPRHKITKRGQNVTFRCDPISEHNRLYWYRQTLGQGPEFLTYFQNEAQLEKSRLLSDRFSAERPKGSFSTLEIQRTEQGDSAMYLCASSLGTGGEQYFGPGTRLTVT.

This chain joins TRBV29-1 and TRBJ2-3; the TRBD2 assignment by TCRdb is unverifiable without DNA. This CDR3 region has 14 residues. The germline V gene has CDR1 SQVTM and CDR2 ANQGSEA. The CDR3 sequence: CSVEPRQDSDTQYF.

The chain couples TRBV28 to TRBJ2-3; TCRdb's assignment of TRBD1 cannot be checked, as there is no DNA. Germline CDR1 MDHEN, CDR2 SYDVKM. The CDR3 sequence is 14 residues long. This CDR3 reads CASSSPGLASTQYF.

The chain employs TRBV7-9 and TRBJ2-7. CDR3 length equals 12 residues. CDR1 and CDR2 from the germline V gene are SEHNR and FQNEAQ (reference sequence). The CDR3 here is CASSLDLFEQYF.

The chain has TRBV9 and TRBJ1-1. In germline, CDR1 is SGDLS, CDR2 YYNGEE. This CDR3 region has 15 residues. The CDR3 loop is CASSVGAGGSTEAFF.

This chain connects TRBV12-5 to TRBJ1-1; with no DNA, the TCRdb D assignment of TRBD1 cannot be verified. The germline V gene has CDR1 LGHNT and CDR2 FRNRAP. The CDR3 length is 16 residues. CDR3 protein: CASGSGTGPMNTEAFF.

V gene TRBV10-3 combines with J gene TRBJ2-5. Per the germline V gene, CDR1 is ENHRY and CDR2 is SYGVKD. The CDR3 runs to 14 residues. The chain's CDR3 is CAIREGRIQETQYF.